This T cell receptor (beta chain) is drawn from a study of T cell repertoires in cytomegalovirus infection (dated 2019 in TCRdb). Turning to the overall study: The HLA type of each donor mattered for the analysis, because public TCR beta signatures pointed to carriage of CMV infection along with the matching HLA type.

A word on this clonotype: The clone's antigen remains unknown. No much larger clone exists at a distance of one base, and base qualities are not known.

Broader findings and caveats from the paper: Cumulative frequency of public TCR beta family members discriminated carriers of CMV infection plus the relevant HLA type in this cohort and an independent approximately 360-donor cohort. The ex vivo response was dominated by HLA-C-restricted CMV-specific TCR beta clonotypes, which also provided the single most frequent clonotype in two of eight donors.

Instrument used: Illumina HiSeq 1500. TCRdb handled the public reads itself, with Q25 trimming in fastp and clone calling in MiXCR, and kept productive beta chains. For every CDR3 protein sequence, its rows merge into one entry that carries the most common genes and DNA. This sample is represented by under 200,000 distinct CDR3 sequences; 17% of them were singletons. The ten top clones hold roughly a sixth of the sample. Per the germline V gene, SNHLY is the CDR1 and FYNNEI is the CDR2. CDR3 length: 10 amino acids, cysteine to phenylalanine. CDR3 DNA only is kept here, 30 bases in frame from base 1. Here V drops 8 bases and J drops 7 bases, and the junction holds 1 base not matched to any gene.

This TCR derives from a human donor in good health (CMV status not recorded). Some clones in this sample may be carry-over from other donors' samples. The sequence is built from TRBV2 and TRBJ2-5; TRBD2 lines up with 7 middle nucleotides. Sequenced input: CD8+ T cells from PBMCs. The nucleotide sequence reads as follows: TGTGCCAGCGGGGGGGGGACCCAGTACTTC. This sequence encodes CASGGGTQYF. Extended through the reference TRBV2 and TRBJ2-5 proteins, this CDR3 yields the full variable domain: EPEVTQTPSHQVTQMGQEVILRCVPISNHLYFYWYRQILGQKVEFLVSFYNNEISEKSEIFDDQFSVERPDGSNFTLKIRSTKLEDSAMYFCASGGGTQYFGPGTRLLVL.